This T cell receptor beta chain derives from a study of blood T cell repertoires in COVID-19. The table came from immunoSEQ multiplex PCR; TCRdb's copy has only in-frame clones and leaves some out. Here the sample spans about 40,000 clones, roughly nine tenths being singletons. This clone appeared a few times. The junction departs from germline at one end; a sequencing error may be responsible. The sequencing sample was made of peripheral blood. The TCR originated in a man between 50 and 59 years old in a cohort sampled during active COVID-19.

CDR3: CASSLYGGDTGELFF. In DNA, the CDR3 is TGTGCTAGCAGCTTATACGGGGGGGACACCGGGGAGCTGTTTTTT. The V and J genes are TRBV7-7 and TRBJ2-2, with 8 positions matching TRBD2. Germline loops: CDR1 SSHAT, CDR2 FNYEAQ (reference sequence). The CDR3 length is 15 residues.